A single sample is the source of the 26 T cell receptor beta chains below, sequenced in a study of blood T cell repertoires in COVID-19 (dated by TCRdb to the early 2020s). Receptors were amplified or captured by the immunoSEQ multiplex PCR assay. The immuneACCESS repertoire file appears here via TCRdb, limited to in-frame rearrangements. These files lack a portion of the clones; in checked studies, under half of the deficit traces to unresolved V genes, and the cause of the others is not known. The sample profile shows approximately 80,000 clones; about 83% of them were found once. Jointly, the top ten make up 2% to 2.5% of the sample. Sequencing was carried out using peripheral blood. These TCRs come from a woman between 65 and 79 years old with acute or convalescent COVID-19.

The chain couples TRBV11-2 to TRBJ2-7, with D tentatively TRBD2 (5 bases). The V end was cut by 4 bases, the J end by 2 bases, with 6 bases between. This CDR3 is 12 amino acids long. Germline V CDR1 and CDR2: SGHAT, FQNNGV. The CDR3 loop reads CASSSGAYEQYF. The CDR3, as DNA: TGTGCCAGCAGCTCCGGGGCCTACGAGCAGTACTTC.

About this clone itself: Sequence at one end of the junction differs from germline and may be a read error. The chain is built from TRBV3-1 (or the pseudogene TRBV3-2) and TRBJ1-1; D gene unclear. The CDR3 consists of 12 residues. CDR1 and CDR2 (germline): LGHDT, YNNKEL (reference sequence). The CDR3: CASSQAEYTAFF. The DNA for the CDR3 is TGTGCCAGCAGTCAAGCGGAGTACACGGCTTTCTTT.

The chain links TRBV19 to TRBJ2-1, with 9 bases aligning to TRBD1. This CDR3 region has 16 residues. Germline V lookup: CDR1 LNHDA, CDR2 SQIVND (reference sequence). The ends lost 3 bases at V and 7 bases at J; junction bases unmatched: 10. The CDR3 spells CASSIRWGQGSNEQFF. Here the CDR3 DNA reads TGTGCCAGTAGTATCCGATGGGGACAGGGATCTAATGAGCAGTTCTTC. The full variable domain, completed using reference TRBV19 and TRBJ2-1, is DGGITQSPKYLFRKEGQNVTLSCEQNLNHDAMYWYRQDPGQGLRLIYYSQIVNDFQKGDIAEGYSVSREKKESFPLTVTSAQKNPTAFYLCASSIRWGQGSNEQFFGPGTRLTVL.

The gene calls are TRBV29-1 and TRBJ2-1; a possible D gene is TRBD2 (5 bases). Trimming took off 4 bases at V and 3 bases at J, with 13 bases between the two ends. In germline, CDR1 is SQVTM, CDR2 ANQGSEA. The CDR3 length is 14 residues. This CDR3 reads CSVGEWVLYNEQFF. CDR3 in DNA: TGCAGCGTTGGGGAGTGGGTTCTCTACAATGAGCAGTTCTTC.

The sample holds one count of this clone. The chain carries TRBV2 and TRBJ2-1; 8 positions agree with TRBD1. The CDR3 sequence is 14 residues long. CDR1 is SNHLY and CDR2 is FYNNEI in the germline V gene. V lost 5 bases to trimming and J lost 4 bases; unmatched junction nucleotides: 4. The CDR3 DNA reads as TGTGCCAGCAGTCCGCGGACAGGGTACAATGAGCAGTTCTTC. Translation: CASSPRTGYNEQFF. The variable domain in full, with the rest retrieved from reference TRBV2 and TRBJ2-1, is EPEVTQTPSHQVTQMGQEVILRCVPISNHLYFYWYRQILGQKVEFLVSFYNNEISEKSEIFDDQFSVERPDGSNFTLKIRSTKLEDSAMYFCASSPRTGYNEQFFGPGTRLTVL.

This chain links TRBV27 with TRBJ1-5; D is possibly TRBD1 (6 bases). Germline CDR1 reads MNHEY; CDR2 reads SMNVEV (reference sequence). The V end was cut by 8 bases, the J end by 3 bases, with 11 bases between. CDR3 length: 13 residues. The CDR3 reads CASRRTANQPQHF. In DNA, the CDR3 is TGTGCCAGCCGGAGGACAGCCAATCAGCCCCAGCATTTT.

The chain has TRBV2 and TRBJ1-3; TRBD1 is a possible D gene (5 bases). V was trimmed by 4 bases and J by 4 bases, leaving 14 bases between them. The CDR3 loop spans 15 amino acids. The germline gives CDR1 SNHLY, CDR2 FYNNEI. CDR3: CASSGTQGLGNTIYF. CDR3 nucleotides: TGTGCCAGCAGTGGTACCCAGGGACTAGGAAACACCATATATTTT.

This rearrangement joins TRBV5-6 to TRBJ1-1, with 10 bases aligning to TRBD1. With 2 bases clipped from V and 4 bases from J, the junction kept 5 bases outside the gene matches. The CDR3 loop spans 15 amino acids. The V gene's germline CDR1 is SGHDT and CDR2 YYEEEE. The CDR3 nucleotides read TGTGCCAGCAGCTTCGACAGGGGGCGGGGCACTGAAGCTTTCTTT. Residues: CASSFDRGRGTEAFF.

This chain links TRBV28 with TRBJ2-3; D is ambiguous. V was shortened by 6 bases and J by 2 bases, with 3 bases between the two germline ends. The CDR3 contains 11 residues. The germline V gene has CDR1 MDHEN and CDR2 SYDVKM. This CDR3 is CASSFTDTQYF. The CDR3 DNA sequence: TGTGCCAGCAGCTTCACAGATACGCAGTATTTT.

This clone was seen only a few times. The chain has TRBV21-1 and TRBJ1-1; the D segment call TRBD1 is taken from the table without a DNA check. TRBV21-1 is a listed pseudogene. The CDR3 has 17 residues. CDR3 DNA sequence: TGTGCCAGCAGCAAAGGAGATTCACAGGTTAAGGACACTGAAGCTTTCTTT. Amino acids: CASSKGDSQVKDTEAFF.

V gene TRBV5-8 combines with J gene TRBJ1-5; tentative D call: TRBD1 (5 bases). The CDR3 is 15 residues long. CDR1 SGHTS and CDR2 YDEGEE come from the germline V gene. V was shortened by 4 bases and J by 0 bases, with 11 bases between the two germline ends. CDR3 region: CASSTRGNSNQPQHF. The CDR3, as DNA: TGTGCCAGCAGCACCCGGGGGAATAGCAATCAGCCCCAGCATTTT.

The chain combines TRBV6-5 with TRBJ1-1; weak D call: TRBD1 (6 bases). V was cut by 4 bases and J by 5 bases, with 14 bases left in between. This CDR3 has 14 amino acids. Germline assignment: CDR1 MNHEY and CDR2 SVGAGI. The CDR3 spells CASSSGVSWTEAFF. The CDR3 nucleotides read TGTGCCAGCAGTTCAGGGGTTTCGTGGACTGAAGCTTTCTTT.

This chain uses TRBV7-6 with TRBJ1-3; D gene uncertain. Trimming pared 1 base from V and 3 bases from J, leaving 10 bases between. Germline values: CDR1 SGHVS, CDR2 FNYEAQ. The CDR3 is 15 amino acids. For the CDR3, the DNA is TGTGCCAGCAGCTTAGGTTTGAGGGTTGGAAACACCATATATTTT. Protein: CASSLGLRVGNTIYF. Variable domain in full (rest from reference TRBV7-6 and TRBJ1-3): GAGVSQSPRYKVTKRGQDVALRCDPISGHVSLYWYRQALGQGPEFLTYFNYEAQQDKSGLPNDRFSAERPEGSISTLTIQRTEQRDSAMYRCASSLGLRVGNTIYFGEGSWLTVV.

J is TRBJ2-1 and V is TRBV28; D not certain. The V end was cut by 5 bases, the J end by 2 bases, with 4 bases between. The V gene's germline CDR1 is MDHEN and CDR2 SYDVKM. The CDR3 extends over 12 amino acids. The chain's CDR3 is CASSTAYNEQFF. CDR3 in DNA: TGTGCCAGCAGTACAGCCTACAATGAGCAGTTCTTC.

The V and J genes are TRBV10-2 and TRBJ1-2; 8 bases align to TRBD1. Germline CDR1 WSHSY, CDR2 SAAADI. V was pared by 0 bases and J by 8 bases, with 5 bases of the junction left unmatched. There are 14 residues in the CDR3. The CDR3: CASSESDRVGGYTF. As DNA, the CDR3 is TGCGCCAGCAGTGAGTCGGACAGGGTTGGAGGCTACACCTTC.

The chain employs TRBV6-5 and TRBJ2-7; weak D call: TRBD2 (7 bases). Germline V gene sequence: CDR1 MNHEY, CDR2 SVGAGI. V shed 6 bases and J shed 5 bases, with 17 bases lying between them. This CDR3 is built from 14 residues. The CDR3 reads CASSGEGGDDEQYF. DNA for the CDR3: TGTGCCAGCAGCGGGGAGGGGGGAGATGACGAGCAGTACTTC.

The chain uses TRBV14 and TRBJ1-1; D call uncertain. The ends were cut back, 1 base at V and 4 bases at J, with 13 bases in the middle. The CDR3 totals 15 residues. The germline CDR1 and CDR2 sequences are SGHDN and FVKESK. The CDR3 region is CASSQVIDFGTEAFF. DNA for the CDR3: TGTGCCAGCAGCCAAGTTATCGATTTCGGCACTGAAGCTTTCTTT.

This clone was recorded a few times. The genes are TRBV4-1 and TRBJ1-1; D is possibly TRBD1 (6 bases). There are 16 residues in the CDR3. The V end was cut by 5 bases, the J end by 0 bases, with 16 bases between. CDR1 is MGHRA, CDR2 YSYEKL, per germline. CDR3 loop: CASSKRRGNMNTEAFF. In DNA form, the CDR3 reads TGCGCCAGCAGCAAACGAAGGGGGAACATGAACACTGAAGCTTTCTTT.

J is TRBJ2-2 and V is TRBV5-4; 9 bases map to TRBD1. CDR1 and CDR2 (germline): SGHNT, YYREEE (reference sequence). The CDR3 has 15 residues. J gave up 1 base and V 4 bases, and 2 bases lay outside the gene matches. The CDR3: CASSRGQGNTGELFF. CDR3 DNA: TGTGCCAGCAGCCGGGGACAGGGGAACACCGGGGAGCTGTTTTTT. Full variable domain (outside the CDR3, taken from reference TRBV5-4 and TRBJ2-2): ETGVTQSPTHLIKTRGQQVTLRCSSQSGHNTVSWYQQALGQGPQFIFQYYREEENGRGNFPPRFSGLQFPNYSSELNVNALELDDSALYLCASSRGQGNTGELFFGEGSRLTVL.

DNA of the CDR3: TGTGCCAGCAGAGGCAGGACAGGGGGGACTGGAAACACCATATATTTT. This translates into CASRGRTGGTGNTIYF. The chain has TRBV27 and TRBJ1-3; 10 positions agree with TRBD1. The germline CDR1 and CDR2 sequences are MNHEY and SMNVEV (reference sequence). CDR3 size: 16 residues. V dropped 6 bases and J dropped 2; count of bases not matched to a gene: 7.

This sequence joins TRBV6-1 and TRBJ1-2; unclear D gene. There are 13 residues in the CDR3. Germline V lookup: CDR1 MNHNS, CDR2 SASEGT. Trimming cost V 1 base and J 5 bases, with 8 bases left between them. In DNA, the CDR3 is TGTGCCAGCAGTGAAGACAGAGAATATGGCTACACCTTC. As protein: CASSEDREYGYTF.

The chain's CDR3 is CASSLVAASTDTQYF. Written as DNA, the CDR3 is TGCGCCAGCAGCTTGGTAGCGGCAAGCACAGATACGCAGTATTTT. This chain uses TRBV5-1 with TRBJ2-3; tentative D call: TRBD2 (6 bases). The CDR3 has 15 residues. The germline CDR1 and CDR2 sequences are SGHRS and YFSETQ. Trimming shortened V by 0 bases and J by 0 bases, and 8 bases separated the two germline ends. Full variable domain (outside the CDR3, taken from reference TRBV5-1 and TRBJ2-3): KAGVTQTPRYLIKTRGQQVTLSCSPISGHRSVSWYQQTPGQGLQFLFEYFSETQRNKGNFPGRFSGRQFSNSRSEMNVSTLELGDSALYLCASSLVAASTDTQYFGPGTRLTVL.

J is TRBJ1-1 and V is TRBV6-5, with 8 bases lining up with TRBD1. Germline trimming cut 7 bases from V and 8 bases from J; bases unmatched to any gene: 9. The CDR3 totals 13 residues. From germline, CDR1 is MNHEY and CDR2 SVGAGI. The CDR3 region has the DNA TGTGCCAGCATACTTTCAGGGGGCAGGGAAGCTTTCTTT. Translated, it gives CASILSGGREAFF.

This sequence joins TRBV15 and TRBJ1-2; 7 bases are shared with TRBD1. V was clipped by 0 bases and J by 0 bases; unmatched bases: 7. The CDR3 totals 17 residues. Germline V gene lookup returns CDR1 LNHNV and CDR2 YYDKDF (reference sequence). The CDR3 reads CATSRDNLQGTNYGYTF. In nucleotides, the CDR3 is TGTGCCACCAGCAGAGATAACCTACAGGGGACTAACTATGGCTACACCTTC.

The chain is built from TRBV5-4 and TRBJ1-4, with 8 positions matching TRBD1. The CDR3 totals 14 residues. CDR1 is SGHNT and CDR2 is YYREEE in the germline V gene (reference sequence). V trimming: 3 bases; J trimming: 4 bases; junction bases outside the gene matches: 2. The CDR3 sequence is CASSSGQDNEKLFF. DNA of the CDR3: TGTGCCAGCAGCTCGGGACAGGATAATGAAAAACTGTTTTTT.

This clone came up a few times. J is TRBJ1-4 and V is TRBV18; the D is unclear. Germline V gives CDR1 KGHSH, CDR2 LQKENI. The ends were cut back, 1 base at V and 5 bases at J, with 8 bases in the middle. The CDR3 extends over 14 amino acids. CDR3 in DNA: TGTGCCAGCTCACCACGGTCAGAAAATGAAAAACTGTTTTTT. Amino acid sequence: CASSPRSENEKLFF.